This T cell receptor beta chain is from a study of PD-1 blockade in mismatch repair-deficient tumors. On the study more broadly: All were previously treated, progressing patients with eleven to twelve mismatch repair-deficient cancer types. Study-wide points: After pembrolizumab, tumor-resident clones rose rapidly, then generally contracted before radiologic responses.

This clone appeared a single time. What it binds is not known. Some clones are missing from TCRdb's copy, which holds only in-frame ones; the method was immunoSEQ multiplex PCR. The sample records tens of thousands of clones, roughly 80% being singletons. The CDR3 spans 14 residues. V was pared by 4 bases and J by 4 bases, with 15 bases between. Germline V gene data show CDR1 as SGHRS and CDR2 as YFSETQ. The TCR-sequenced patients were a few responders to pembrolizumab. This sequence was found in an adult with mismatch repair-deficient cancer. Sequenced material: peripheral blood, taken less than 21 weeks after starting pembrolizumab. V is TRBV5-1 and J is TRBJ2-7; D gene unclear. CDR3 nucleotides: TGCGCCAGCAGCACTGAGCTACCATTATACGAGCAGTACTTC. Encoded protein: CASSTELPLYEQYF.